This T cell receptor beta chain was recovered during a study of CD8+ T cells in alopecia areata. Points from the study as a whole: Just one nonresponder means the tie between baseline CD8+ expansion and response stays uncertain.

Extracted from the samples, RNA was reverse transcribed into cDNA to serve as the sequencing template. The assay was immunoSEQ multiplex PCR, and TCRdb's table has in-frame clones only and misses some. The sample lists 180,000 or so clones, 55% to 70% occurring once. This clone was seen a handful of times. The antigen is unknown. The V gene's germline CDR1 is MDHEN and CDR2 SYDVKM. The CDR3 length is 14 residues. V lost 2 bases to trimming and J lost 0 bases, with 8 bases between them. Sample treatment: oral pan-JAK inhibitor, 5-10 mg twice daily. Lesional scalp tissue (obtained by punch biopsy) and peripheral blood were collected from alopecia areata patients.

Sequences were derived from CD4+ T cells sorted from blood, sampled at week 24, from a patient treated with tofacitinib. This TCR was sampled from a human donor with alopecia areata. This chain joins TRBV28 and TRBJ2-7; possibly TRBD1 for D (5 bases). The CDR3 nucleotides read TGTGCCAGCAGTTTACCAGGGTACTCCTACGAGCAGTACTTC. The encoded protein is CASSLPGYSYEQYF. Looking up the rest from reference TRBV28 and TRBJ2-7 gives the full variable domain: DVKVTQSSRYLVKRTGEKVFLECVQDMDHENMFWYRQDPGLGLRLIYFSYDVKMKEKGDIPEGYSVSREKKERFSLILESASTNQTSMYLCASSLPGYSYEQYFGPGTRLTVT.